This T cell receptor (beta chain) was recovered during a study of T cell repertoires in cytomegalovirus infection. Looking at the study overall: The authors relied on CMV epitopes, both recently identified HLA-C-restricted and well-studied HLA-B-restricted. Public signatures in TCR beta pointed to CMV infection and matching HLA type. Study-wide findings and caveats: Cumulative public TCR beta family frequency identified carriers of CMV plus the relevant HLA. Within the response measured ex vivo, HLA-C-restricted CMV-specific TCR beta clonotypes were dominant.

Each CDR3 protein is one row after TCRdb ran MiXCR on the reads. The sample includes 750,000 to 900,000 distinct CDR3 sequences, approximately 32% of them seen just once. Germline V gene data show CDR1 as LGHNA and CDR2 as YSLEER. With V trimmed by 0 bases and J by 4 bases, 2 bases remained unmatched. The CDR3 consists of 16 residues. This clonotype came up a few times. What it binds is not known. The genes are TRBV4-3 and TRBJ2-1; 11 bases map to TRBD2. Sequences were derived from cultured CD8+ T cells from PBMCs, sampled from culture after CMV antigen stimulation. This TCR was recovered from a human donor in good health (CMV status not recorded). Some clones in this sample may be carry-over from other donors' samples. CDR3 region: CASSQDIAGGYNEQFF. CDR3 bases: TGCGCCAGCAGCCAAGATATAGCGGGGGGGTACAATGAGCAGTTCTTC.